The rows below give T cell receptor beta chains drawn from one sample of a study of blood T cell repertoires in COVID-19. Data came from immunoSEQ multiplex PCR; TCRdb stores just in-frame clones and leaves some out. This table has around 250,000 clones, around 89% appearing once. Specimen: PBMCs or T cells enriched from blood (not recorded which). The receptors stem from a woman in her 30s who had recovered from COVID-19. CDR3s include the opening cysteine and the closing phenylalanine or tryptophan. D genes are given only for firm matches. For some rows the clone size is stated as once, few or many, or as a class when expanded; others skip it.

D gene,clone size,V gene,J gene,CDR3 DNA,CDR3 protein
-,few,TRBV12-3/TRBV12-4,TRBJ2-7,TGTGCCAGCAGTTTGGCCAGGGGAAGCGAGCAGTACTTC,CASSLARGSEQYF
-,-,TRBV6-5,TRBJ1-1,TGTGCCAGCATGTGGCAGGCGAACACTGAAGCTTTCTTT,CASMWQANTEAFF
-,-,TRBV9,TRBJ2-2,TGTGCCAGCAGCGTAGAAGTGGGGGAGGAACTCCAGAACACCGGGGAGCTGTTTTTT,CASSVEVGEELQNTGELFF
-,-,TRBV29-1,TRBJ1-1,TGCAGCGCGGCAACAGGGCCCTCGAACACTGAAGCTTTCTTT,CSAATGPSNTEAFF
TRBD1,-,TRBV28,TRBJ1-3,TGTGCCAGCAGTAGGACAGGGACCGTAGGAAACACCATATATTTT,CASSRTGTVGNTIYF
-,-,TRBV4-2,TRBJ1-3,TGTGCCAGCGGCTATCTCCCAGGGTCCTCTGGAAACACCATATATTTT,CASGYLPGSSGNTIYF
-,-,TRBV18,TRBJ1-1,TGTGCCAGCCTCTCCGGGGGTCTTATGAACACTGAAGCTTTCTTT,CASLSGGLMNTEAFF
-,-,TRBV6-1,TRBJ1-5,TGTGCCAGCAGTGAACAGCGGTGGGATAGCAATCAGCCCCAGCATTTT,CASSEQRWDSNQPQHF
-,once,TRBV19,TRBJ1-1,TGTGCCAGTAGTATACTCGGTGGTTTTGAGCTTCACACTGAAGCTTTCTTT,CASSILGGFELHTEAFF
-,-,TRBV19,TRBJ1-1,TGTGCCAGTGTTTGGGGGCAGACTGAAGCTTTCTTT,CASVWGQTEAFF
-,-,TRBV19,TRBJ1-6,TGTGCCAGTAGTTCCCAACAAGGGGATTCACCCCTCCACTTT,CASSSQQGDSPLHF
TRBD1,-,TRBV30,TRBJ2-3,TGTGCCTGGTCCCGAGGACAGGGAAGGGCAGATACGCAGTATTTT,CAWSRGQGRADTQYF
-,few,TRBV7-9,TRBJ1-5,TGTGCCAGCAGCTTAGCAGGGGGCAATCAGCCCCAGCATTTT,CASSLAGGNQPQHF
TRBD2,-,TRBV27,TRBJ2-1,TGTGCCAGCAGTTCCCCCAACCCCCCGGGGGGCTCCTACAATGAGCAGTTCTTC,CASSSPNPPGGSYNEQFF
-,-,TRBV7-9,TRBJ1-2,TGTGCCAGCAGCCGGAAGGGAGCCGATTACCTCTATGGCTACACCTTC,CASSRKGADYLYGYTF
TRBD2,-,TRBV4-1,TRBJ2-1,TGCGCCAGCAGCCCGGAAGGGACTAGCGGGACATCGCCGTTCTTC,CASSPEGTSGTSPFF
TRBD1,-,TRBV7-9,TRBJ2-7,TGTGCCAGCAGCTTCACAGGGGAAGGCTACGAGCAGTACTTC,CASSFTGEGYEQYF
TRBD1,-,TRBV28,TRBJ1-2,TGTGCCAGCAGTTCCGGGACAGTGGCATATGGCTACACCTTC,CASSSGTVAYGYTF
-,-,TRBV28,TRBJ1-1,TGTGCCAGCAGGGGCGACAGTGAAGCTTTCTTT,CASRGDSEAFF
-,-,TRBV28,TRBJ2-7,TGTGCCAGCAGCTTGGGGAGCCCCTACGAGCAGTACTTC,CASSLGSPYEQYF
TRBD1,once,TRBV9,TRBJ1-2,TGTGCCAGCAGCGTTTTTCGGACAGGGGATAGTAGCTACACCTTC,CASSVFRTGDSSYTF
-,-,TRBV12-3/TRBV12-4,TRBJ1-1,TGTGCCAGCACTTATCGGAGCACTGAAGCTTTCTTT,CASTYRSTEAFF
TRBD2,once,TRBV27,TRBJ2-1,TGTGCCAGCAGTTTATCTTGGACTAGCGGGAGTACGGATGAGCAGTTCTTC,CASSLSWTSGSTDEQFF
-,once,TRBV2,TRBJ1-6,TGTGCCAGCAGTCCCCGGAGGCCCGGGGTTTCCTATAATTCACCCCTCCACTTT,CASSPRRPGVSYNSPLHF
-,-,TRBV15,TRBJ2-5,TGTGCCACAAGGAGCCAAGAGACCCAGTACTTC,CATRSQETQYF
TRBD1,few,TRBV19,TRBJ1-1,TGTGCCAGCAACTCACATTACAGGGGGCCCATGAACACTGAAGCTTTCTTT,CASNSHYRGPMNTEAFF
-,-,TRBV29-1,TRBJ2-1,TGCAGCGTTGAAATGACAGGCCGATTCACCTCAGGGTTGAATGAGCAGTTCTTC,CSVEMTGRFTSGLNEQFF
-,-,TRBV4-2,TRBJ2-5,TGTGCCAGCAGCCAAGATCCCCAGGAGACCCAGTACTTC,CASSQDPQETQYF
-,-,TRBV6-2/TRBV6-3,TRBJ1-1,TGTGCCAGCAGTTACGGGGGGGCCATGAACACTGAAGCTTTCTTT,CASSYGGAMNTEAFF
-,-,TRBV27,TRBJ2-7,TGTGCCAGCAGTTTATTACTGGGACTTAACTACGAGCAGTACTTC,CASSLLLGLNYEQYF
TRBD1,-,TRBV30,TRBJ2-7,TGTGCCTGGACGTTGGGACAGGGTTACGAGCAGTACTTC,CAWTLGQGYEQYF
TRBD1,few,TRBV12-3/TRBV12-4,TRBJ1-1,TGTGCCAGCACTCAGGGGGGAACTGAAGCTTTCTTT,CASTQGGTEAFF
TRBD1,-,TRBV28,TRBJ1-2,TGTGCCAGCAGTCGACAGGGTGGGGGAAGAACCTATGGCTACACCTTC,CASSRQGGGRTYGYTF
-,-,TRBV7-2,TRBJ1-3,TGTGCCAGCAGCCCCAGGGAGGCGGGCGGAAACACCATATATTTT,CASSPREAGGNTIYF
TRBD1,once,TRBV25-1,TRBJ2-7,TGTGCCAGCAGTGAATGGGGAATTAGGACAGGGGCCTACGAGCAGTACTTC,CASSEWGIRTGAYEQYF
-,-,TRBV6-5,TRBJ2-7,TGTGCCAGCAGGAACAGCGGCGGGACCTACGAGCAGTACTTC,CASRNSGGTYEQYF
TRBD2,-,TRBV9,TRBJ2-7,TGTGCCAGCAGCCATAGGGGAGGGGTCTCCTACGAGCAGTACTTC,CASSHRGGVSYEQYF
-,-,TRBV7-9,TRBJ1-2,TGTGCCAGCAGCCCCCTCGGGGTGGTATATGGCTACACCTTC,CASSPLGVVYGYTF
-,-,TRBV11-2,TRBJ1-1,TGTGCCAGCAGCTTAAGGAGGGGCGCGACTGAAGCTTTCTTT,CASSLRRGATEAFF
-,once,TRBV19,TRBJ1-1,TGTGCCAGTCAAAGAGACATGAACACTGAAGCTTTCTTT,CASQRDMNTEAFF
TRBD1,-,TRBV3-1/TRBV3-2,TRBJ1-1,TGTGCCAGCAGTCCAGGGGGGAAGGCTGAAGCTTTCTTT,CASSPGGKAEAFF
-,-,TRBV19,TRBJ1-3,TGTGCCAGTAGTATCTCTCGGGGATCTGGAAACACCATATATTTT,CASSISRGSGNTIYF
TRBD1,many,TRBV19,TRBJ2-5,TGTGCCAGTAGCGGGACAGGACAAGAGACCCAGTACTTC,CASSGTGQETQYF
-,-,TRBV9,TRBJ2-7,TGTGCCAGCAGCGCCACTATCCAAGCGTCCGAGCAGTACTTC,CASSATIQASEQYF
-,-,TRBV28,TRBJ2-1,TGTGCCAGCAGCCAAAGGGGGGGAGGAGACTACAATGAGCAGTTCTTC,CASSQRGGGDYNEQFF
-,-,TRBV11-3,TRBJ2-3,TGTGCCAGCAGCTTTAGCCGCCGCACAGATACGCAGTATTTT,CASSFSRRTDTQYF
-,-,TRBV15,TRBJ1-5,TGTGCCACCAGCAGAGATCAGGGGCATCAGCCCCAGCATTTT,CATSRDQGHQPQHF
-,-,TRBV28,TRBJ2-1,TGTGCCAGCAGTTTAGTAGGACAGTACAATGAGCAGTTCTTC,CASSLVGQYNEQFF
TRBD1,-,TRBV30,TRBJ1-3,TGTGCCTGGAACGGACAGGCTGTCTCTGGAAACACCATATATTTT,CAWNGQAVSGNTIYF
TRBD1,-,TRBV4-2,TRBJ1-4,TGTGCCAGCAGCCCCGAATCCGGGACAGTATCAGAAAAACTGTTTTTT,CASSPESGTVSEKLFF
-,-,TRBV27,TRBJ1-2,TGTGCCAGCAGTTTTTCGTCGGGGGGAAACTATGGCTACACCTTC,CASSFSSGGNYGYTF